This T cell receptor beta chain was found in a study of cytomegalovirus exposure and HLA in healthy donors. The V gene end was trimmed by 4 bases and the J gene end by 3 bases; junction bases not matched to a gene: 8. This CDR3 spans 16 amino acids. The germline CDR1 and CDR2 sequences are SGHNT and YYREEE (reference sequence). The PCR ran on 60 Vbeta and 13 Jbeta primers. Profiling relied on immunoSEQ multiplex PCR, and the TCRdb table lists in-frame clones only, not all of them. The sample holds 200,000 to 250,000 clones. This chain joins TRBV5-4 and TRBJ2-1, with 9 bases matching TRBD1. The origin of this receptor is a woman in her 30s in good health and CMV-seropositive. Source material: PBMCs. This CDR3 is CASSPPGTGNYNEQFF. The CDR3 nucleotides read TGTGCCAGCAGCCCCCCGGGGACAGGGAACTACAATGAGCAGTTCTTC.